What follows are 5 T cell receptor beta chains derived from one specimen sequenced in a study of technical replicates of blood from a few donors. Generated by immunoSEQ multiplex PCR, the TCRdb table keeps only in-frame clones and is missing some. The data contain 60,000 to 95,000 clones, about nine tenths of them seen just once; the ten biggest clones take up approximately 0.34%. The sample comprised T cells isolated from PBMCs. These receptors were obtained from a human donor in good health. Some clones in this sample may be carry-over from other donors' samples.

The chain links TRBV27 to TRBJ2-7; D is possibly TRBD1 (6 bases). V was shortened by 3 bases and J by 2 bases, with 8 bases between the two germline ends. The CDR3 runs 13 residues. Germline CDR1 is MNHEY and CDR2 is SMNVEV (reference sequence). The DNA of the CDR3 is TGTGCCAGCAGTTTCGGACAGACCTACGAGCAGTACTTC. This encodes CASSFGQTYEQYF.

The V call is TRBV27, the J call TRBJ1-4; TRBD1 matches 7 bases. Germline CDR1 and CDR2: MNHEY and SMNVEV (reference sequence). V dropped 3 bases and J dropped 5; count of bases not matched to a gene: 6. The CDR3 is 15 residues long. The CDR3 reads CASSFGTAENEKLFF. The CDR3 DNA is TGTGCCAGCAGTTTTGGGACAGCGGAGAATGAAAAACTGTTTTTT.

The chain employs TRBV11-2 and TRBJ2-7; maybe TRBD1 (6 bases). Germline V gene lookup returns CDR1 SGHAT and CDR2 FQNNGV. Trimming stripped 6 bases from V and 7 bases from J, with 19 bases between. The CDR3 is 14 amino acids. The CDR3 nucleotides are TGTGCCAGCAGATTATCAGGGGCATCGAGAGAGCAGTACTTC. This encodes CASRLSGASREQYF.

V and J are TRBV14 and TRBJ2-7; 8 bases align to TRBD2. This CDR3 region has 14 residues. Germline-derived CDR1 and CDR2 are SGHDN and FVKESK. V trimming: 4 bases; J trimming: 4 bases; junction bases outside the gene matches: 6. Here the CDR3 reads CASSPWSGGYEQYF. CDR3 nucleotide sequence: TGTGCCAGCAGCCCATGGTCGGGGGGGTACGAGCAGTACTTC.

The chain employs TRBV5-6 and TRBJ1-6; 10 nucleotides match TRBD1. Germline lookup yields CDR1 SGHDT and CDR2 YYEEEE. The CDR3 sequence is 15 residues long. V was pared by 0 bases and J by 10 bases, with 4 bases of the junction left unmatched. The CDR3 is CASSLVWDRGSPLHF. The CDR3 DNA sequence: TGTGCCAGCAGCTTGGTGTGGGACAGGGGATCACCCCTCCACTTT.